This entry lists 6 T cell receptor beta chains sequenced from one sample in a study of response to subunit inactivated influenza vaccine. Via MiXCR, TCRdb re-called the RT-PCR reads, giving one row per CDR3 protein. Here the sample spans under 950,000 distinct CDR3 sequences, around 20% being singletons. The sample in question was PBMCs from blood, obtained roughly 5 days after vaccination. The source is a man between 45 and 60 years old who received an inactivated influenza vaccine.

The chain carries TRBV29-1 and TRBJ2-3; 7 positions match TRBD2. CDR3 length: 15 residues. V was pared by 0 bases and J by 2 bases, with 5 bases of the junction left unmatched. Germline V gene data show CDR1 as SQVTM and CDR2 as ANQGSEA. For the CDR3, the DNA is TGCAGCGTTGAAGAGGGGGGGGGGTACACAGATACGCAGTATTTT. The encoded protein is CSVEEGGGYTDTQYF.

The rearrangement joins TRBV3-1 to TRBJ2-4, with D hard to call. Germline-derived CDR1 and CDR2 are LGHDT and YNNKEL (reference sequence). This CDR3 spans 12 amino acids. Trimming removed 3 bases at V and 3 bases at J, with 3 bases between. The DNA of the CDR3 is TGTGCCAGCAGCCAGATCAAAAACATTCAGTACTTC. This translates into CASSQIKNIQYF.

This clonotype was detected only a few times. The chain links TRBV7-9 to TRBJ2-3, with D possibly called TRBD1 or TRBD2 (5 bases each). The CDR3 is 15 amino acids. CDR1 and CDR2 from the germline V gene are SEHNR and FQNEAQ (reference sequence). V gave up 1 base and J gave up 4 bases, with 12 bases separating them. The CDR3 spells CASSLGGVLSDTQYF. CDR3 DNA: TGTGCCAGCAGCTTAGGAGGGGTTCTCTCAGATACGCAGTATTTT.

The chain links TRBV6-5 to TRBJ2-2, with no clear D. The CDR3 length is 14 residues. Germline lookup yields CDR1 MNHEY and CDR2 SVGAGI. The V end was cut by 1 base, the J end by 3 bases, with 6 bases between. The CDR3 sequence: CASSYLDDTGELFF. CDR3 sequence (DNA): TGTGCCAGCAGTTACTTGGACGACACCGGGGAGCTGTTTTTT.

V gene TRBV7-9 combines with J gene TRBJ2-1; D perhaps matches TRBD1 (6 bases). Germline lookup yields CDR1 SEHNR and CDR2 FQNEAQ (reference sequence). The V and J ends lost 5 bases and 7 bases respectively, with 24 bases between them. This CDR3 is built from 17 residues. CDR3 in amino acids: CASSRGGVTIVMNEQFF. The CDR3 coding sequence is TGTGCCAGCAGCCGAGGGGGTGTGACCATAGTAATGAATGAGCAGTTCTTC.

This clonotype was observed a few times. The genes are TRBV20-1 and TRBJ2-7, with 7 bases matching TRBD1. V gave up 3 bases and J gave up 11 bases; unmatched junction bases: 7. This CDR3 has 11 residues. The V gene's germline CDR1 is DFQATT and CDR2 SNEGSKA (reference sequence). The CDR3 DNA is TGCAGTGCTAGGGGAATGACAGGGAAGTACTTC. This sequence encodes CSARGMTGKYF.